This is a list of T cell receptor beta chains from one sample in a study of Graves' ophthalmopathy and Graves' hyperthyroidism. One entry per CDR3 protein, called by TCRdb with MiXCR from the multiplex PCR reads. The table includes about 700,000 distinct CDR3 sequences, about two fifths detected once. Input material: peripheral blood. The receptors shown here come from an adult man with Graves' ophthalmopathy. Both conserved end residues are part of each CDR3. The D gene is left open where the match is weak. Some rows mark clone size as missing; the rest say once, few, many or name a class of expanded clone.

.	TRBV20-1	TRBD1	TRBJ1-6	TGCAGTGCTGAGCCGGGACAGGGGGATTCACCCCTCCACTTT	CSAEPGQGDSPLHF
many	TRBV5-1	.	TRBJ1-1	TGCGCCAGCAGCCCGAGCCCAGGGGTGAACACTGAAGCTTTCTTT	CASSPSPGVNTEAFF
.	TRBV9	.	TRBJ1-2	TGTGCCAGCAGCGTAGAAAGGGCCTGGGGCTACACCTTC	CASSVERAWGYTF
.	TRBV11-2	.	TRBJ1-1	TGCGCCAGCAGCTTAAAGGCAGGGGCCCCTGAAGCTTTCTTT	CASSLKAGAPEAFF
many	TRBV7-3	.	TRBJ1-2	TGTGCCAGCAGCTCGGGCAGTGACTATGGCTACACCTTC	CASSSGSDYGYTF
.	TRBV5-1	TRBD1	TRBJ2-7	TGCGCCAGCAGCGCGGACAGGCGCACCTACGAGCAGTACTTC	CASSADRRTYEQYF
many	TRBV6-1	.	TRBJ1-5	TGTGCCAGCAGTCCTACTGGCACAGGGTTTCAGCCCCAGCATTTT	CASSPTGTGFQPQHF
many	TRBV13	.	TRBJ2-5	TGTGCCAGCAGCTTGGGCTCTGGGGGTAAAGAGACCCAGTACTTC	CASSLGSGGKETQYF
few	TRBV29-1	TRBD1	TRBJ2-3	TGCGCCAGAACAGGGGACCAGGATACGCAGTATTTT	CARTGDQDTQYF
many	TRBV15	TRBD1	TRBJ2-5	TGTGCCACCAGCAGTGTAGGGGGCGCGTTCGAGACCCAGTACTTC	CATSSVGGAFETQYF
.	TRBV25-1	TRBD1	TRBJ1-5	TGTGCCTGGCAAGGACAGGGAGGACAGCCCCAGCATTTT	CAWQGQGGQPQHF
many	TRBV2	.	TRBJ2-5	TGTGCCAGCAGTCAAGAAGTTCAAGAGACCCAGTACTTC	CASSQEVQETQYF
.	TRBV12-3/TRBV12-4	.	TRBJ1-1	TGTGCCAGCAGAGAAAGCCGGGCGCGGGGCACTGAAGCTTTCTTT	CASRESRARGTEAFF
many	TRBV7-6	TRBD1	TRBJ1-1	TGTGCCAGCAGCTTAGCTTACAGGGGGAAGAACACTGAAGCTTTCTTT	CASSLAYRGKNTEAFF
many	TRBV7-6	.	TRBJ1-1	TGTGCCAGCAGCTTAGTTCCGGGGCTGGAGACTGAAGCTTTCTTT	CASSLVPGLETEAFF
many	TRBV9	.	TRBJ1-6	TGTGCCAGCAGCGTAGTAGGCAGCAATTCACCCCTCCACTTT	CASSVVGSNSPLHF
many	TRBV20-1	.	TRBJ1-2	TGCAGTGCTAGTCCTGGGAGGTATGGCTACACCTTC	CSASPGRYGYTF
.	TRBV10-3	.	TRBJ1-3	TGTGCCATCAGGCACAGCGGTGGAAACACCATATATTTT	CAIRHSGGNTIYF
many	TRBV2	.	TRBJ1-2	TGTGCCAGCAGTGAAACAGGGCAATTAGGCTACACCTTC	CASSETGQLGYTF
few	TRBV20-1	.	TRBJ2-7	TGCAGTGCCCTAACCCTTGATGATGTTTCTCGGCAGTACTTC	CSALTLDDVSRQYF
many	TRBV12-3/TRBV12-4	.	TRBJ2-7	TGTGCCAGCAGTCCCGTTGAGCGAACATACGAGCAGTACTTC	CASSPVERTYEQYF
.	TRBV10-3	.	TRBJ1-3	TGTGCCACTGGGCCCAACAGGGCAACTGGAAACACCATATATTTT	CATGPNRATGNTIYF
.	TRBV7-9	TRBD2	TRBJ2-2	TGTGCCAGCAGCCAACACACCGGGACTAGCGGCACCGGGGAGCTGTTTTTT	CASSQHTGTSGTGELFF
.	TRBV25-1	.	TRBJ1-1	TGTGCTAGAGGGGTCAGCGGATTCACTGAAGCTTTCTTT	CARGVSGFTEAFF
many	TRBV2	TRBD2	TRBJ2-7	TGTGCCAGCAGTGAAGCGCTAGCGGGCCACGAGCAGTACTTC	CASSEALAGHEQYF
.	TRBV10-3	.	TRBJ2-6	TGTGCCATCAGTGAGTCGGCGGTCCGCTCTGGGGCCAACGTCCTGACTTTC	CAISESAVRSGANVLTF
.	TRBV27	.	TRBJ2-7	TGTGCCAGCAGTGACAAACGCTACGAGCAGTACTTC	CASSDKRYEQYF
.	TRBV7-9	TRBD2	TRBJ2-1	TGTGCCAGCAGTCGACTAGCGGGGGGGGGGGTCGATGAGCAGTTCTTC	CASSRLAGGGVDEQFF
.	TRBV25-1	.	TRBJ2-7	TGTGCTAGAGTTGGAGGGAGCGCCTACGAGCAGTACTTC	CARVGGSAYEQYF
.	TRBV29-1	.	TRBJ1-2	TGCAGCGGACAAAGGGGTGCTGGCTACACCTTC	CSGQRGAGYTF
many	TRBV25-1	.	TRBJ1-4	TGTGCCAGCAGTGATCCGTTAGTAGATGAAAAACTGTTTTTT	CASSDPLVDEKLFF
many	TRBV10-3	.	TRBJ2-2	TGTGCCATCAGTGAGTACGGGAGCCCGAACACCGGGGAGCTGTTTTTT	CAISEYGSPNTGELFF
many	TRBV19	.	TRBJ1-4	TGTGCCAGTAGTCGCGGTTGGGGGACCGAGAATGAAAAACTGTTTTTT	CASSRGWGTENEKLFF
.	TRBV7-2	.	TRBJ2-7	TGCGCCAGCAGCCAGAGTACAGGGTTCAGACGTGATGAGCAGTACTTC	CASSQSTGFRRDEQYF
many	TRBV7-2	.	TRBJ1-6	TGTGCCAGCAGCTTAGGCATAGGCAGCATAAATTCACCCCTCCACTTT	CASSLGIGSINSPLHF
many	TRBV10-3	.	TRBJ2-5	TGTGCCATCAGTGAGGGACTTCCGGAGACCCAGTACTTC	CAISEGLPETQYF
.	TRBV3-1	.	TRBJ2-7	TGTGCCAGCAGCCATCAAGAGGACAGCTACGAGCAGTACTTC	CASSHQEDSYEQYF
.	TRBV12-3/TRBV12-4	.	TRBJ2-3	TGTGCCAGCAGTGACGGCACAGATACGCAGTATTTT	CASSDGTDTQYF
many	TRBV2	.	TRBJ2-6	TGTGCCAGCAGTGACCCGGACAGTAACTCTGGGGCCAACGTCCTGACTTTC	CASSDPDSNSGANVLTF
.	TRBV14	.	TRBJ1-2	TGTGCCAGCAGCGTAAGCCCGGACTATGGCTACACCTTC	CASSVSPDYGYTF
many	TRBV2	.	TRBJ1-2	TGTGCCAGCAGGAGGTTCTATGGCTACACCTTC	CASRRFYGYTF
many	TRBV5-1	.	TRBJ1-1	TGCGCCAGCAGCTTTGGCAGTCGCGTAACTGAAGCTTTCTTT	CASSFGSRVTEAFF
.	TRBV7-3	TRBD1	TRBJ2-6	TGTGCCAGCAGGACGACAGGGGGCGGGGCCAACGTCCTGACTTTC	CASRTTGGGANVLTF
.	TRBV11-3	.	TRBJ2-5	TGTGCCAGCAGCTTAGGAACAGGGTTGAAAGAGACCCAGTACTTC	CASSLGTGLKETQYF
few	TRBV6-4	.	TRBJ1-2	TGTGCCAGCAGTGACTCATTTGGGGCCTCTAGACGCCTTCTCTATGGCTACACCTTC	CASSDSFGASRRLLYGYTF
.	TRBV7-3	.	TRBJ1-1	TGCGCCAGCAGCCAACCCGGGGGGCTAGGCACTGAAGCTTTCTTT	CASSQPGGLGTEAFF
.	TRBV7-9	.	TRBJ2-5	TGTGCCAGCAGCTTAAGTGGGCAAGAGACCCAGCACTTC	CASSLSGQETQHF